This T cell receptor (beta chain) was recorded in a study of beta chain features in type 1 diabetes. General study points: Moderate but significant shortening of TCRB CDR3s was recorded in all four CD4+ subsets from Type 1 diabetes patients.

On this clone: Its specificity is not known.

There are 12 residues in the CDR3. The ends were cut back, 3 bases at V and 6 bases at J, with 6 bases in the middle. Per germline, CDR1 WSHSY and CDR2 SAAADI. Sequencing targeted expressed TCRB transcripts, as all isolated RNA had been reverse transcribed. The data were produced by immunoSEQ multiplex PCR, yet TCRdb's version contains in-frame clones alone and is incomplete. The sample lists about 260,000 clones; roughly 22% were seen once. The sequence was obtained from a woman between 40 and 55 years old with type 1 diabetes. Sample: naive CD4+ T cells from blood. This chain uses TRBV10-2 with TRBJ1-5; D unresolved. The CDR3 coding sequence is TGCGCCAGCAGTGACGCGGGTCAGCCCCAGCATTTT. It codes for CASSDAGQPQHF.